This T cell receptor (beta chain) was retrieved from a study of blood T cell repertoires in COVID-19. Whole-study context: Sources were T cells, B-cell-depleted T cells, or PBMCs; the material itself was cDNA or gDNA.

V shed 2 bases and J 4 bases; nucleotides not matched to a gene: 10. CDR3 length: 18 amino acids. Germline V gene sequence: CDR1 MGHDK, CDR2 SYGVNS. Original methodology: Estimated nucleated cell counts came from reference gene primer amplification. Clones were read by immunoSEQ multiplex PCR, and TCRdb kept only the in-frame ones, dropping some. V and J calls and clone size are copied from that table; D and trimming were computed from the DNA. Of around 200,000 clones in the sample, around 90% were seen once. Those who participated ranged in age from 18 to 89 years and resided in about two dozen US areas. Cohorts were determined from participant-reported clinical history.

The receptor was derived from a woman aged 25 to 39 who had recovered from COVID-19. The sequenced sample was PBMCs or T cells enriched from blood (not recorded which). The rearrangement joins TRBV25-1 to TRBJ1-6, with 8 bases matching TRBD1. CDR3 loop: CASSETPGQGVYNSPLHF. Written as DNA, the CDR3 is TGTGCCAGCAGTGAAACTCCTGGACAGGGTGTGTATAATTCACCCCTCCACTTT.